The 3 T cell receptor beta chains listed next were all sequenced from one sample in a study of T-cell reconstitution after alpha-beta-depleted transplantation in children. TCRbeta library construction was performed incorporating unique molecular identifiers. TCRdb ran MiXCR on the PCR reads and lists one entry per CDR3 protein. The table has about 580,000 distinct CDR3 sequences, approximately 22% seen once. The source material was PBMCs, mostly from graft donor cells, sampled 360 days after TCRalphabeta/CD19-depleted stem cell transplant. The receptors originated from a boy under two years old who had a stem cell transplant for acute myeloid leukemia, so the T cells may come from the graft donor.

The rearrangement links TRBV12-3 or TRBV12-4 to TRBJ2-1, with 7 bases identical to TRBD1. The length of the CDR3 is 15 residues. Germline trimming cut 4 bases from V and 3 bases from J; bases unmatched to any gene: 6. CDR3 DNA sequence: TGTGCCAGCAGTTGGGCGACAGGGAACTACAATGAGCAGTTCTTC. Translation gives CASSWATGNYNEQFF.

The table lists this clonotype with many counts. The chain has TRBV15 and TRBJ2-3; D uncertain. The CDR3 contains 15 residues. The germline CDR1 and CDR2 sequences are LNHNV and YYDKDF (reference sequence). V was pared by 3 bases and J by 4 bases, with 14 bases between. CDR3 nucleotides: TGTGCCACCAGCAGCTACCCGGTGGTGGCAGATACGCAGTATTTT. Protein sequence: CATSSYPVVADTQYF.

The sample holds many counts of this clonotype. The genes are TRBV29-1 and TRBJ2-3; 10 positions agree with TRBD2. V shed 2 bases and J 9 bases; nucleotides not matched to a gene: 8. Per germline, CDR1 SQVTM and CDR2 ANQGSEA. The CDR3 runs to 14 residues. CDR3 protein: CSVETSGARGTQYF. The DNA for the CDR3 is TGCAGCGTTGAAACTAGCGGGGCGAGGGGAACGCAGTATTTT.